This TCR beta chain was observed in a study of shared clonotypes between healthy human individuals. Template for every sorted-subset replicate PCR totaled about 0.2 ug DNA, approximately 30,000 T cell genomes. The protocol was immunoSEQ multiplex PCR, while the TCRdb copy is restricted to in-frame clones and leaves out a portion. The table lists millions of clones, more than 80% of them singletons. Trimming pared 6 bases from V and 3 bases from J, leaving 20 bases between. The germline V gene encodes CDR1 MNHNY and CDR2 SVGAGI (reference sequence). This CDR3 region has 16 residues. This chain uses TRBV6-6 with TRBJ1-2, with a weak D call TRBD1 (6 bases). The TCR sequence derives from a man aged 18 to 29 in good health. The sequencing input was naive CD4+ T cells sorted from blood. The subset denotes: CD45RA+ positively selected. The CDR3 loop is CASSPTGTRKDYGYTF. The CDR3 coding sequence is TGTGCCAGCAGCCCAACCGGGACAAGAAAGGACTATGGCTACACCTTC.